Listed below are T cell receptor beta chains from one sample, sequenced in a study of T cell responses to AZD1222 COVID-19 vaccine. TCRdb's copy holds only in-frame clones and misses some; the assay was immunoSEQ multiplex PCR. The sample consists of roughly 140,000 clones, approximately 90% of them appearing once. Specimen: peripheral blood, collected 28 days after the second AZD1222 dose. The receptors come from an adult who received the AZD1222 COVID-19 vaccine. Both conserved end residues are part of each CDR3. D genes are given only for firm matches. Size tells how often a clone was seen (once, few, many) or the class of an expanded clone, and some rows leave it out.

clone_size	d_call	v_call	j_call	cdr3_nt	cdr3_aa
NA	NA	TRBV6-5	TRBJ1-1	TGTGCCAGCAGTTACTCGTCCCGTGTTGAAGCTTTCTTT	CASSYSSRVEAFF
few	NA	TRBV6-5	TRBJ1-1	TGTGCCAGCAGTTACTCTATGTTACAGGGACTCACTGAAGCTTTCTTT	CASSYSMLQGLTEAFF
NA	NA	TRBV29-1	TRBJ1-4	TGCAGCGTACGAAAAGGGAATATAGGTGAAAAACTGTTTTTT	CSVRKGNIGEKLFF
NA	TRBD1	TRBV5-1	TRBJ2-2	TGCGCCAGCAGCGAACAGACAGGGAGAAACACCGGGGAGCTGTTTTTT	CASSEQTGRNTGELFF
once	NA	TRBV5-4	TRBJ1-3	TGTGCCAGCAGCTTGGATCGGGGGGTAACTGGAAACACCATATATTTT	CASSLDRGVTGNTIYF
NA	NA	TRBV7-9	TRBJ1-2	TGTGCCAGCAGCTTCGTAAGCTCAGGGGAGGGGTATGGCTACACCTTC	CASSFVSSGEGYGYTF
NA	NA	TRBV11-2	TRBJ1-1	TGTGCCAGCAGCCCATCATTGAACACTGAAGCTTTCTTT	CASSPSLNTEAFF
NA	NA	TRBV29-1	TRBJ1-3	TGCAGCGTTGAAGATCGGAAGGGATCCTCTGGAAACACCATATATTTT	CSVEDRKGSSGNTIYF
NA	NA	TRBV9	TRBJ2-2	TGTGCCAGCAGCGTAGGCGGGGCGAACACCGGGGAGCTGTTTTTT	CASSVGGANTGELFF
once	TRBD1	TRBV5-1	TRBJ2-3	TGCGCCAGCAGCTTGGTGGGACAGGACACTGGTACGCAGTATTTT	CASSLVGQDTGTQYF
NA	NA	TRBV5-8	TRBJ1-3	TGTGCCAGCAGCTTGTATCGAGGAAACACCATATATTTT	CASSLYRGNTIYF
NA	NA	TRBV6-5	TRBJ2-1	TGTGCCAGCATCCCGGGCAGAACAAACTACAATGAGCAGTTCTTC	CASIPGRTNYNEQFF
NA	NA	TRBV7-2	TRBJ2-7	TGTGCCAGCAGCTTCCCCATAGGACAGCCCTACGAGCAGTACTTC	CASSFPIGQPYEQYF
NA	NA	TRBV18	TRBJ2-7	TGTGCCAGCTCACCAGAGTCGGTGGGGACCTACGAGCAGTACTTC	CASSPESVGTYEQYF
NA	NA	TRBV5-4	TRBJ1-6	TGTGCCAGCAGCTTGGAGAATTCACCCCTCCACTTT	CASSLENSPLHF
once	NA	TRBV9	TRBJ1-6	TGTGCCAGCAGCGCGGGAAATTCTAGATCACCCCTCCACTTT	CASSAGNSRSPLHF
NA	NA	TRBV7-4	TRBJ1-1	TGTGCCAGCAGCTTACCGCCCACAGAGAACACTGAAGCTTTCTTT	CASSLPPTENTEAFF
NA	NA	TRBV5-6	TRBJ2-7	TGTGCCAGCAGCCTCGGCTACGAGCAGTACTTC	CASSLGYEQYF
NA	NA	TRBV5-1	TRBJ2-1	TGCGCCAGCAGCTTGGAGGGGGGAGGCGAGCAGTTCTTC	CASSLEGGGEQFF
once	NA	TRBV15	TRBJ1-4	TGTGCCACCAGCAGATGGGACCGTGAGGAAAAACTGTTTTTT	CATSRWDREEKLFF
NA	TRBD1	TRBV6-5	TRBJ1-6	TGTGCCAGCACCCCTCTGGGACAGGGTAATTCACCCCTCCACTTT	CASTPLGQGNSPLHF
once	TRBD1	TRBV5-1	TRBJ2-5	TGCGCCAGCAGCCTGACGACCGGGACAGGAGGACTTTACCAAGAGACCCAGTACTTC	CASSLTTGTGGLYQETQYF
NA	NA	TRBV2	TRBJ2-1	TGTGCCAGCAAATCGGACAGTCAATTCTACAATGAGCAGTTCTTC	CASKSDSQFYNEQFF